This T cell receptor beta chain was retrieved from a study of T cells in Graves' hyperthyroidism and ophthalmopathy. Subjects with ophthalmopathy showed a Clinical Activity Score no lower than 3, a NOSPECS grade no lower than 4, and a duration shorter than 3 months. The PBMCs were sourced from fresh peripheral blood (approximately 9.6 ml). This clonotype occurred a few times. Trimming stripped 6 bases from V and 4 bases from J, with 16 bases between. The CDR3 sequence is 14 residues long. Germline CDR1 SNHLY, CDR2 FYNNEI. TCR beta CDR3 regions were amplified from RNA transcripts. In the first-round RT-PCR of the TCR CDR3, the HTBI primer set was used. Each CDR3 protein gets one entry after TCRdb re-called the multiplex PCR reads with MiXCR. The table shows about 400,000 distinct CDR3 sequences, with roughly 15% occurring only once.

This sequence joins TRBV2 and TRBJ2-7; D is perhaps TRBD2 (6 bases). This TCR derives from a woman between 55 and 75 years old with Graves' ophthalmopathy. The sequenced sample consisted of blood. The CDR3 DNA reads TGTGCCAGCAGCCGCGGTGGTCTAGCGTACGAGCAGTACTTC. This sequence encodes CASSRGGLAYEQYF. The whole variable domain, filled in from reference TRBV2 and TRBJ2-7, reads EPEVTQTPSHQVTQMGQEVILRCVPISNHLYFYWYRQILGQKVEFLVSFYNNEISEKSEIFDDQFSVERPDGSNFTLKIRSTKLEDSAMYFCASSRGGLAYEQYFGPGTRLTVT.